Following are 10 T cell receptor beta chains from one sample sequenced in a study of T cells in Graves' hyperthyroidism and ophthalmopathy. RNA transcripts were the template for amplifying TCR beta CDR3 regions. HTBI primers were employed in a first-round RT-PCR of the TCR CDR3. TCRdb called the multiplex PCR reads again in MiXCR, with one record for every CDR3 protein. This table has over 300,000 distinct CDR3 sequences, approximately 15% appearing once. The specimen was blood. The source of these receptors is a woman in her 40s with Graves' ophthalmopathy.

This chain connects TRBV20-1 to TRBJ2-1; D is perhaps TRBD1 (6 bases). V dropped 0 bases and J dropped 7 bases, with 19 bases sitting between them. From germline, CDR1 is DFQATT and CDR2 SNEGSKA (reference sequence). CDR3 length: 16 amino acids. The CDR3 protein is CSARDIRDKVWNEQFF. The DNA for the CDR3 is TGCAGTGCTAGAGATATAAGGGACAAGGTTTGGAATGAGCAGTTCTTC.

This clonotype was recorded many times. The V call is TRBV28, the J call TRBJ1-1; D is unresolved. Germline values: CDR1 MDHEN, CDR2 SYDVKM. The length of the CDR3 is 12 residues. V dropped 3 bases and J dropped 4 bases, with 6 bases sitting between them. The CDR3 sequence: CASSFMGTEAFF. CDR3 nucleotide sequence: TGTGCCAGCAGTTTTATGGGCACTGAAGCTTTCTTT.

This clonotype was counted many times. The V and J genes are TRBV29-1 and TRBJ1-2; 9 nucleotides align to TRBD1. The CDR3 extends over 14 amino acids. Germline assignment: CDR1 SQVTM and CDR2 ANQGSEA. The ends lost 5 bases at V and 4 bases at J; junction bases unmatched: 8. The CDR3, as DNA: TGCAGCGTTCAAACTATGACAGGGGGCTATGGCTACACCTTC. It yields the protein CSVQTMTGGYGYTF.

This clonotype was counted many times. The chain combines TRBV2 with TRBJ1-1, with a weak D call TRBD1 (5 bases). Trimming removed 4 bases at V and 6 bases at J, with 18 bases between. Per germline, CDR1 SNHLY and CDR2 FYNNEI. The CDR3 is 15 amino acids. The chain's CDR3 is CASSALSQGTPEAFF. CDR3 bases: TGTGCCAGCAGTGCCTTGAGCCAGGGAACGCCTGAAGCTTTCTTT.

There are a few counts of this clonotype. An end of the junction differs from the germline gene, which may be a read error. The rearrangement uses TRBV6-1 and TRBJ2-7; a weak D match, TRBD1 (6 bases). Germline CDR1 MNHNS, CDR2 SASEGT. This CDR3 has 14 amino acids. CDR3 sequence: CASREDRPPYEQYF. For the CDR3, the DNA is TGTGCCAGCAGGGAAGACAGGCCGCCCTACGAGCAGTACTTC.

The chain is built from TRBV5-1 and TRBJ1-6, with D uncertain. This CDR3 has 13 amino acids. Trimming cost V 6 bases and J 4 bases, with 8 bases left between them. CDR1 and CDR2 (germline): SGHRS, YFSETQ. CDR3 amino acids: CASNQDYNSPLHF. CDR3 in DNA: TGCGCCAGCAACCAGGATTATAATTCACCCCTCCACTTT.

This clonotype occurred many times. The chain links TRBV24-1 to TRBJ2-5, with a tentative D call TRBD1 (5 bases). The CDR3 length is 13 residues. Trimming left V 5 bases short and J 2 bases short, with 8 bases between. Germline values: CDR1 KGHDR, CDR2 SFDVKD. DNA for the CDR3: TGTGCCACCAGTGGGCCAGGGCAAGAGACCCAGTACTTC. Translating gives CATSGPGQETQYF.

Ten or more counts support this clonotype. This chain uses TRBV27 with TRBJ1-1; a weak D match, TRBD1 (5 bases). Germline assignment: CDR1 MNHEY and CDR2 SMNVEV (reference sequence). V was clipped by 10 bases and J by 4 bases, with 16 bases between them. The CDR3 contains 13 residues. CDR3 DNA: TGTGCCACCTCCGGGGCAGGGCTCACTGAAGCTTTCTTT. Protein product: CATSGAGLTEAFF.

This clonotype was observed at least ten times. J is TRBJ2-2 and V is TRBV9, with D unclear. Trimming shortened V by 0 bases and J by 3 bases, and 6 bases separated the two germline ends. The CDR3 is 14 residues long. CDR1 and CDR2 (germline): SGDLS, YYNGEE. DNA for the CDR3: TGTGCCAGCAGCGTAGAGACTGACACCGGGGAGCTGTTTTTT. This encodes CASSVETDTGELFF.

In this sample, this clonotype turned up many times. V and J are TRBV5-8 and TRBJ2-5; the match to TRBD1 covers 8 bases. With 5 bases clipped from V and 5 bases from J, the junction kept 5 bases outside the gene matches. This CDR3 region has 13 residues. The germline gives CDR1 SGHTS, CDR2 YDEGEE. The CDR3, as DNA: TGTGCCAGCAGTACCAGGGGGCGGGAGACCCAGTACTTC. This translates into CASSTRGRETQYF.